The T cell receptor beta chain described here comes from a study of CD8 T cells in Susac syndrome. Germline V CDR1 and CDR2: MDHEN, SYDVKM. V dropped 6 bases and J dropped 6; count of bases not matched to a gene: 7. This CDR3 comprises 15 residues. cDNA came from approximately 0.5 to 1 ug RNA primed by random hexamers. Amplification of TCR beta CDR3 across 54 Vbeta and 13 Jbeta was performed with immunoSEQ multiplex PCR. TCRdb ran MiXCR on the immunoSEQ multiplex PCR reads and lists one entry per CDR3 protein. Of about 140,000 distinct CDR3 sequences detected, approximately 95% appear once; the ten largest clones hold 0.13% to 0.15%.

The rearrangement uses TRBV28 and TRBJ1-6, with 8 bases lining up with TRBD1. Sample: CD4+ T cells from PBMCs. The TCR sequence derives from a human donor with Susac syndrome. The CDR3 DNA reads as TGTGCCAGCAGGACAGGACAGGGTGGTAATTCACCCCTCCACTTT. This encodes CASRTGQGGNSPLHF.